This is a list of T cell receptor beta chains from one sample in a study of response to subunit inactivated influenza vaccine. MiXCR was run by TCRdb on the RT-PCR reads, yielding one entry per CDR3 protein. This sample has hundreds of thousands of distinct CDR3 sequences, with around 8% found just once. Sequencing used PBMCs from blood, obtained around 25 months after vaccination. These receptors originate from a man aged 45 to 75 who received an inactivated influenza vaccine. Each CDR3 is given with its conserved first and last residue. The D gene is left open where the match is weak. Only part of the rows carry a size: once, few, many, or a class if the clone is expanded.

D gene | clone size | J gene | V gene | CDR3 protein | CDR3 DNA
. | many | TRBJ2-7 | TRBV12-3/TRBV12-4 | CASSLGGLGRTYEQYF | TGTGCCAGCAGTCTAGGCGGGTTGGGTAGGACCTACGAGCAGTACTTC
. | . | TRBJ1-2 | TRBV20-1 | CSARDVTGRANYGYTF | TGCAGTGCTAGAGATGTAACGGGACGCGCTAACTATGGCTACACCTTC
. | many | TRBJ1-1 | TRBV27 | CASRVFFERDPAFF | TGTGCCAGCAGGGTCTTTTTTGAGCGGGACCCAGCTTTCTTT
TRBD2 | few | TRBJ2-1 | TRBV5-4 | CASSLGISGGQDEQFF | TGTGCCAGCAGCTTGGGGATTAGCGGGGGTCAGGATGAGCAGTTCTTC
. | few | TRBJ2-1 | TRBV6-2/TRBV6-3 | CASGAPIKSEQFF | TGTGCCAGCGGTGCCCCGATCAAGTCTGAGCAGTTCTTC
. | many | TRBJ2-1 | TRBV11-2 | CASSQGVGNEQFF | TGTGCCAGCAGCCAGGGCGTGGGCAATGAGCAGTTCTTC
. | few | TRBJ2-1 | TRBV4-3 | CASSPLVGTEQFF | TGCGCCAGCAGCCCCCTTGTCGGGACCGAGCAGTTCTTC
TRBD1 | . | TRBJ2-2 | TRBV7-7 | CASSTRTGAATGELFF | TGTGCTAGCAGCACCCGGACAGGGGCGGCCACCGGGGAGCTGTTTTTT
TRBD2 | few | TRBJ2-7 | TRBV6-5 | CASSYPSLAGPNYEQYF | TGTGCCAGCAGTTACCCCAGCTTAGCGGGACCTAACTACGAGCAGTACTTC
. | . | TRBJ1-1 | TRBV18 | CASFFQRGTEAFF | TGTGCCAGCTTTTTCCAACGAGGCACTGAAGCTTTCTTT
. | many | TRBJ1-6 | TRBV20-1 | CSAREGPQYNSPLHF | TGCAGTGCTAGGGAGGGACCCCAGTATAATTCACCCCTCCACTTT
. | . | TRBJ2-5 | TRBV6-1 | CASSVGLGGETQYF | TGTGCCAGCAGTGTTGGTTTAGGAGGGGAGACCCAGTACTTC
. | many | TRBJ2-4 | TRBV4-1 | CASSLGTYSGAKNIQYF | TGCGCCAGCAGCCTGGGGACGTATTCTGGAGCCAAAAACATTCAGTACTTC
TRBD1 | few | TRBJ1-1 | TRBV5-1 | CASSKGQGAYGTEAFF | TGCGCCAGCAGCAAAGGACAGGGGGCCTATGGCACTGAAGCTTTCTTT
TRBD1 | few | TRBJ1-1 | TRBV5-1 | CASRETTGGTEAFF | TGCGCCAGCAGAGAGACTACAGGGGGGACTGAAGCTTTCTTT
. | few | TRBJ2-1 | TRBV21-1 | CASSKARKLQFF | TGTGCCAGCAGCAAAGCACGGAAGTTGCAGTTCTTC
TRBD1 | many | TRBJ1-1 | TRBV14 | CASSLAGGYTEAFF | TGTGCCAGCAGCCTGGCAGGGGGCTACACTGAAGCTTTCTTT
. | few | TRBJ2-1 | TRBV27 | CASRPAGAGAYNEQFF | TGTGCCAGCAGACCGGCGGGGGCAGGAGCCTACAATGAGCAGTTCTTC
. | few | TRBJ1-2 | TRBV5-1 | CASSLDASYYGYTF | TGCGCCAGCAGCTTGGACGCCAGTTACTATGGCTACACCTTC
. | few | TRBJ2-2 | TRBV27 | CASSLGRGYTGELFF | TGTGCCAGCAGTTTGGGGAGGGGGTATACCGGGGAGCTGTTTTTT
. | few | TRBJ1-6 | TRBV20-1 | CSARDGGYNSPLHF | TGCAGTGCTAGGGACGGTGGTTATAATTCACCCCTCCACTTT
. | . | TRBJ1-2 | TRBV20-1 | CSATQGARNYGYTF | TGCAGTGCGACGCAAGGGGCTAGGAACTATGGCTACACCTTC
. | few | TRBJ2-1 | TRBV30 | CAWGPGGYNEQFF | TGTGCCTGGGGTCCGGGCGGCTACAATGAGCAGTTCTTC
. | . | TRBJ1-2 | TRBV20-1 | CSARATAYGYTF | TGCAGTGCTAGAGCGACCGCGTATGGCTACACCTTC
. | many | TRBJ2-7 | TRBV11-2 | CASSLQRGAVEQYF | TGTGCCAGCAGCCTGCAACGGGGGGCGGTCGAGCAGTACTTC